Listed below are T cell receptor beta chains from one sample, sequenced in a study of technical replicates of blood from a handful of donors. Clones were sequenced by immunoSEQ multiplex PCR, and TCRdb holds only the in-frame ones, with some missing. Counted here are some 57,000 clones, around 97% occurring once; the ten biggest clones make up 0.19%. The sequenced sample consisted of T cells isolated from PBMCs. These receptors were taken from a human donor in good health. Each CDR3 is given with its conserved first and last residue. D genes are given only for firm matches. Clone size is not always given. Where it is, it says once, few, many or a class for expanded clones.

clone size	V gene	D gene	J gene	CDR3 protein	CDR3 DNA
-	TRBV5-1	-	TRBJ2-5	CASSPRGRSVETQYF	TGCGCCAGCAGCCCCAGAGGGAGGTCGGTGGAGACCCAGTACTTC
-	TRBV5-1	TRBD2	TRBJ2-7	CASTLAGGIQYEQYF	TGCGCCAGCACCCTAGCGGGGGGCATCCAGTACGAGCAGTACTTC
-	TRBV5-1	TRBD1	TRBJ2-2	CASRGTGITGELFF	TGCGCCAGCAGGGGGACAGGGATAACCGGGGAGCTGTTTTTT
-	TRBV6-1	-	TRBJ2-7	CASSEKGDSSYEQYF	TGTGCCAGCAGTGAAAAAGGGGATTCGTCCTACGAGCAGTACTTC
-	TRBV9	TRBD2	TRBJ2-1	CASSPGLAGGSSYNEQFF	TGTGCCAGCAGCCCGGGACTAGCGGGGGGCAGCTCCTACAATGAGCAGTTCTTC
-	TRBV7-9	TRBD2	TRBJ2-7	CASRLAGTYEQYF	TGTGCCAGCAGACTAGCGGGGACCTACGAGCAGTACTTC
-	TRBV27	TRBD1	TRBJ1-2	CASSLTGQGPLLLYGYTF	TGTGCCAGCAGTTTAACAGGACAGGGGCCGCTACTTCTCTATGGCTACACCTTC
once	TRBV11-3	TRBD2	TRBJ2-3	CASSLLVGGERRDTQYF	TGTGCCAGCAGCTTATTGGTTGGGGGGGAAAGAAGAGATACGCAGTATTTT
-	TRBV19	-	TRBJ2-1	CASSIDRGGWNEQFF	TGTGCCAGTAGTATAGATCGGGGAGGCTGGAATGAGCAGTTCTTC
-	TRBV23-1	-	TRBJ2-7	CASPLGLPRGPNEQYF	TGCGCCAGCCCCTTAGGACTACCACGGGGCCCCAACGAGCAGTACTTC
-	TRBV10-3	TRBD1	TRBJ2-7	CAISESGKRQGFSYEQYF	TGTGCCATCAGTGAGTCGGGGAAGAGACAGGGATTCTCCTACGAGCAGTACTTC
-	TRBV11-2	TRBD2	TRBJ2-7	CASSVSGRGSYEQYF	TGTGCCAGCAGCGTTAGCGGGAGAGGATCCTACGAGCAGTACTTC
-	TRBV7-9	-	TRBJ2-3	CASETPGRGGTDTQYF	TGTGCCAGCGAGACGCCGGGCAGGGGAGGGACAGATACGCAGTATTTT
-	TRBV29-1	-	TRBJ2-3	CSVPTELTDTQYF	TGCAGCGTTCCGACGGAGCTCACAGATACGCAGTATTTT
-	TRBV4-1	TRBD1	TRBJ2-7	CASSQGFIRDRDIYEQYF	TGCGCCAGCAGCCAAGGATTCATCAGGGACAGGGATATCTACGAGCAGTACTTC
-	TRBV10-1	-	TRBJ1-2	CASSPLGLDYGYTF	TGCGCCAGCAGTCCACTGGGCTTGGACTATGGCTACACCTTC
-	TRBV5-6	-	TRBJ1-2	CASSRQYGYTF	TGTGCCAGCAGCCGACAGTATGGCTACACCTTC
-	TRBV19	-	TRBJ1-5	CATRAGTANNQPQHF	TGTGCCACCAGGGCCGGTACAGCGAACAATCAGCCCCAGCATTTT
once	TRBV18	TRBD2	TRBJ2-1	CASSPFATSGAPYNEQFF	TGTGCCAGCTCACCCTTCGCGACTAGCGGGGCCCCCTACAATGAGCAGTTCTTC
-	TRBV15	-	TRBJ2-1	CATSRAGSYNEQFF	TGTGCCACCAGCAGAGCCGGCTCCTACAATGAGCAGTTCTTC
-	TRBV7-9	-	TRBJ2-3	CASSYYTDTQYF	TGTGCCAGCAGCTATTACACAGATACGCAGTATTTT
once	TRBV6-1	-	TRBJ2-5	CASRGLFPETQYF	TGTGCCAGCCGTGGTCTTTTCCCGGAGACCCAGTACTTC
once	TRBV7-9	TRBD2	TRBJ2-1	CASSLAPSGRRNEQFF	TGTGCCAGCAGCTTAGCCCCTAGCGGGAGGCGCAATGAGCAGTTCTTC
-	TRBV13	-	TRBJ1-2	CASSFQGDGYTF	TGTGCCAGCAGCTTCCAGGGCGATGGCTACACCTTC
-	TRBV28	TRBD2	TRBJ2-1	CASTNKKPGLADYNEQFF	TGTGCCAGCACCAACAAGAAACCGGGACTAGCGGATTACAATGAGCAGTTCTTC
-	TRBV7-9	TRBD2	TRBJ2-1	CASSHHSSGSGNEQFF	TGTGCCAGCAGCCACCACTCGAGCGGGAGTGGAAATGAGCAGTTCTTC
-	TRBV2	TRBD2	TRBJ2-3	CASSDGAGGLGDTQYF	TGTGCCAGCAGTGATGGTGCGGGGGGGCTCGGAGATACGCAGTATTTT
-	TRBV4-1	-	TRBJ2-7	CASSQDGTGNSYEQYF	TGCGCCAGCAGCCAAGATGGCACAGGGAACTCTTACGAGCAGTACTTC
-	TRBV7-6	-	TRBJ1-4	CASSLSSEKLFF	TGTGCCAGCAGCTTATCGTCGGAAAAACTGTTTTTT
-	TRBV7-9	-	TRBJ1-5	CASSLAVNQPQHF	TGTGCCAGCAGCCTTGCGGTCAATCAGCCCCAGCATTTT
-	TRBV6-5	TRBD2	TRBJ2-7	CASSSGLAVIYEQYF	TGTGCCAGCAGTTCAGGACTAGCGGTGATATACGAGCAGTACTTC
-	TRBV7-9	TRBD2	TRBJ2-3	CASSLPPAGNTDTQYF	TGTGCCAGCAGCTTACCCCCAGCGGGGAACACAGATACGCAGTATTTT
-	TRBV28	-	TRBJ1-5	CASNKPGVSNQPQHF	TGTGCCAGCAACAAACCAGGGGTTAGCAATCAGCCCCAGCATTTT
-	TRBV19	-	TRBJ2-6	CASSIAGLSGANVLTF	TGTGCCAGTAGTATAGCCGGACTCTCTGGGGCCAACGTCCTGACTTTC
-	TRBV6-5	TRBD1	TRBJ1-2	CASTSSPGQVGGYTF	TGTGCCAGCACCTCCTCACCGGGACAGGTTGGGGGCTACACCTTC
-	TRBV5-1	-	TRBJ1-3	CASSSGSDSGNTIYF	TGCGCCAGCAGCTCGGGATCCGACTCTGGAAACACCATATATTTT
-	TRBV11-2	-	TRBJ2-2	CASSRFQANTGELFF	TGTGCCAGCAGCCGCTTCCAGGCGAACACCGGGGAGCTGTTTTTT
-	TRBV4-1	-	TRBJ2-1	CASSHAGGEVGYNEQFF	TGCGCCAGCAGCCATGCCGGAGGGGAAGTCGGCTACAATGAGCAGTTCTTC
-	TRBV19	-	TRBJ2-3	CASSSGTVTDTQYF	TGTGCCAGTAGTAGCGGGACAGTAACAGATACGCAGTATTTT
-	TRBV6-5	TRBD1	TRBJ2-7	CASSPGQGNWEQYF	TGTGCCAGCAGTCCGGGACAGGGGAATTGGGAGCAGTACTTC
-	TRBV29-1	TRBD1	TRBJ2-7	CSVRGQHQGEQYF	TGCAGCGTCCGGGGACAGCATCAAGGCGAGCAGTACTTC
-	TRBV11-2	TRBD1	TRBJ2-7	CASSLGTGSYEQYF	TGTGCCAGCAGCTTAGGGACAGGGTCCTACGAGCAGTACTTC
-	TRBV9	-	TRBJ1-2	CASSVWGGSGYGYTF	TGTGCCAGCAGCGTATGGGGGGGCTCAGGCTATGGCTACACCTTC